This T cell receptor beta chain was documented in a study of blood T cell repertoires in COVID-19. V was pared by 2 bases and J by 2 bases, with 18 bases between. CDR1 is MDHEN, CDR2 SYDVKM, per germline. The CDR3 is made up of 17 amino acids. Profiled with immunoSEQ multiplex PCR; TCRdb holds only in-frame clones, not every one. The profile shows some 350,000 clones, 70% to 90% of them singletons. Sequencing used peripheral blood. V is TRBV28 and J is TRBJ2-5; a possible D gene is TRBD2 (7 bases). This receptor was obtained from a woman aged 25-40 years with COVID-19, enrolled during active disease. CDR3 coding DNA: TGTGCCAGCAGTTTAAACGGGGGGCACATCAATCAAGAGACCCAGTACTTC. Protein sequence: CASSLNGGHINQETQYF.